One and the same sample provided the 11 T cell receptor beta chains below, sequenced in a study. The TRBV12-4/TRBJ1-2 clonotypes were amplified using barcode primers with ligated adaptors. TCRdb re-called the multiplex PCR reads with MiXCR, one entry per CDR3 protein. The sample includes about 180 distinct CDR3 sequences, approximately 7% seen only once; the top ten take approximately 46%. Material: memory CD4+ T cells sorted from blood. Indicated subset: memory CD4+ T cells, CD4+CD45RO+CD25-. The receptors were gathered from a female donor with breast cancer.

Relative to its sample, this clonotype is large. V is TRBV12-3 or TRBV12-4 and J is TRBJ1-2; the D gene is possibly TRBD1 (5 bases). V dropped 4 bases and J dropped 3 bases, with 9 bases sitting between them. This CDR3 comprises 13 residues. The CDR3 sequence is CASSSRGHYGYTF. The DNA of the CDR3 is TGTGCCAGCAGTTCCCGGGGACACTATGGCTACACCTTC.

In its sample, this clonotype is large. The chain combines TRBV12-3 or TRBV12-4 with TRBJ1-2; D is unresolved. Trimming took off 3 bases at V and 3 bases at J, with 8 bases between the two ends. The CDR3 runs to 13 residues. In DNA form, the CDR3 reads TGTGCCAGCAGTTTGCGTAGACACTATGGCTACACCTTC. It is translated as CASSLRRHYGYTF.

This clonotype is medium-sized. A much larger clone sits a single nucleotide away, making a read error possible. The rearrangement uses TRBV12-3 or TRBV12-4 and TRBJ1-2, with 10 bases that match TRBD1. V lost 6 bases, J lost 6 bases, and 16 bases stayed unmatched. This CDR3 contains 17 residues. CDR3 residues: CASSRLLGQGFSDGYTF. The CDR3 DNA reads TGTGCCAGCAGCAGATTGTTGGGACAGGGGTTCTCGGATGGCTACACCTTC.

By proportion, this clonotype is large. The chain combines TRBV12-3 or TRBV12-4 with TRBJ1-2; 9 bases are shared with TRBD1. Trimming removed 5 bases from V and 5 bases from J; junction bases left unmatched: 9. The CDR3 consists of 15 residues. The DNA of the CDR3 is TGTGCCAGCAGTCCTGGGACAGGGCAGGGTTATGGCTACACCTTC. Translation gives CASSPGTGQGYGYTF.

In its sample, this clonotype is large (0.1 to 1%). The J gene is TRBJ1-2, the V gene TRBV12-3 or TRBV12-4, with 7 bases aligning to TRBD1. Trimming cost V 4 bases and J 8 bases; bases outside gene matches: 10. The CDR3 is 14 amino acids. CDR3 sequence (DNA): TGTGCCAGCAGTTCGCGGGACAGCCCACTCGGCTACACCTTC. It is translated as CASSSRDSPLGYTF.

This clonotype occurred many times. The chain joins TRBV12-3 or TRBV12-4 to TRBJ1-2; no clear D gene. The CDR3 consists of 13 residues. V was shortened by 4 bases and J by 7 bases, with 13 bases between the two germline ends. The CDR3 here is CASSSPVEVGYTF. The CDR3 bases are TGTGCCAGCAGTTCGCCCGTGGAGGTTGGCTACACCTTC.

By sample fraction, this clonotype is large. The chain couples TRBV12-3 or TRBV12-4 to TRBJ1-2; 8 positions match TRBD1. The V segment lost 7 bases and the J segment 4 bases; nucleotides outside the gene matches: 8. This CDR3 comprises 14 residues. CDR3 in amino acids: CASNVRDRLYGYTF. The CDR3 DNA follows: TGTGCCAGCAATGTCCGGGACAGGCTCTATGGCTACACCTTC.

This clonotype rates as large. This chain links TRBV12-3 or TRBV12-4 with TRBJ1-2, with a weak D call TRBD1 (6 bases). CDR3 size: 13 residues. V was cut by 5 bases and J by 0 bases, with 7 bases left in between. The CDR3 is CASSRTANYGYTF. The DNA for the CDR3 is TGTGCCAGCAGTCGGACAGCTAACTATGGCTACACCTTC.

By frequency in the sample, this clonotype is large. The V call is TRBV12-3 or TRBV12-4, the J call TRBJ1-2; TRBD1 might be the D (5 bases). The CDR3 covers 14 residues. V gave up 3 bases and J gave up 4 bases, with 12 bases separating them. CDR3 sequence: CASSFGQGFYGYTF. The CDR3 DNA reads as TGTGCCAGCAGTTTCGGCCAGGGCTTCTATGGCTACACCTTC.

Within the sample, this clonotype is large (0.1 to 1%). The genes are TRBV12-3 or TRBV12-4 and TRBJ1-2; TRBD1 is a possible D gene (5 bases). CDR3 size: 17 residues. The V end was cut by 3 bases, the J end by 7 bases, with 24 bases between. The CDR3 sequence is CASSFDTLQGPNSGYTF. The CDR3 DNA reads TGTGCCAGCAGTTTTGATACTCTCCAGGGCCCCAATAGTGGCTACACCTTC.

By frequency in the sample, this clonotype is hyperexpanded (1% or more). The rearrangement uses TRBV12-3 or TRBV12-4 and TRBJ1-2, with TRBD1 as a possible D gene (6 bases). This CDR3 has 13 residues. V lost 5 bases and J 4 bases, leaving 11 bases between the germline ends. CDR3 residues: CASSLQGLYGYTF. For the CDR3, the DNA is TGTGCCAGCAGTCTACAGGGCCTCTATGGCTACACCTTC.